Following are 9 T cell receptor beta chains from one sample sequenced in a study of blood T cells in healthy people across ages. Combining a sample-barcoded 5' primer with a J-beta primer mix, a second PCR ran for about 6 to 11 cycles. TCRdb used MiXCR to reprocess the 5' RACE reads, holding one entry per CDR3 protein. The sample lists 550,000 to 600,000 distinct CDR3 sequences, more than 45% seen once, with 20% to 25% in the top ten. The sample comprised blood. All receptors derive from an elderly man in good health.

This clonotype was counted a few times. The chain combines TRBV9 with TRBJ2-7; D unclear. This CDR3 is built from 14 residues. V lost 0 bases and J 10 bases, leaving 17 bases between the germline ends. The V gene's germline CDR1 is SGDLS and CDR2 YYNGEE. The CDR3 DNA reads TGTGCCAGCAGCGTAGGTGCAGAGCAAGAAACCCAGTACTTC. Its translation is CASSVGAEQETQYF.

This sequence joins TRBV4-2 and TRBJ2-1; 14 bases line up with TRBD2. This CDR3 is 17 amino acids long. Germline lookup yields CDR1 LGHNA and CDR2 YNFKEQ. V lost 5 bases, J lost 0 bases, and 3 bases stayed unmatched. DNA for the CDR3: TGTGCCAGCAGCTACGGGACTAGCGGGAGCTCCTACAATGAGCAGTTCTTC. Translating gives CASSYGTSGSSYNEQFF.

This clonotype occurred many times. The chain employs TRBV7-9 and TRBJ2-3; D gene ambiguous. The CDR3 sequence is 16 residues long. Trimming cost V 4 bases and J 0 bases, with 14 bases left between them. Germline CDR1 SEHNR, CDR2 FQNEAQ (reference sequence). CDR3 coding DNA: TGTGCCAGCAGCTCTCCCTCAAGTCTTAGCACAGATACGCAGTATTTT. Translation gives CASSSPSSLSTDTQYF.

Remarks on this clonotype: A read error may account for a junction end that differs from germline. The CDR3 protein is CASSLAGTRGEETQYF. In nucleotides, the CDR3 is TGTGCCAGCAGCCTAGCCGGGACTAGGGGTGAAGAGACCCAGTACTTC. This rearrangement joins TRBV7-2 to TRBJ2-5, with TRBD2 identical over 8 bases. The CDR3 covers 16 residues. Germline CDR1 SGHTA, CDR2 FQGNSA.

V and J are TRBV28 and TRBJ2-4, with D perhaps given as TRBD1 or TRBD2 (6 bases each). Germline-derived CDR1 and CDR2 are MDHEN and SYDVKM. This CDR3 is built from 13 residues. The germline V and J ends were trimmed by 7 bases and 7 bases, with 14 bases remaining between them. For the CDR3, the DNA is TGTGCCAGCACAAGGGGGGACATCAACATTCAGTACTTC. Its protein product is CASTRGDINIQYF.

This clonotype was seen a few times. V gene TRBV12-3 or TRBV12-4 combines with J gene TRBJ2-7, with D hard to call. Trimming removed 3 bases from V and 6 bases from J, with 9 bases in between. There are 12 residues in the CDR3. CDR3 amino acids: CASSLIVAEQYF. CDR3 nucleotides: TGTGCCAGCAGTTTGATAGTGGCCGAGCAGTACTTC.

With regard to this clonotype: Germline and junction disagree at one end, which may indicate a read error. CDR3 loop: CASSLAAQTGRFNEQFF. DNA of the CDR3: TGTGCCAGCAGCCTAGCGGCCCAGACAGGGAGGTTTAATGAGCAGTTCTTC. The rearrangement joins TRBV7-9 to TRBJ2-1, with D perhaps TRBD1 or TRBD2 (7 bases each). CDR3 length equals 17 residues. Germline assignment: CDR1 SEHNR and CDR2 FQNEAQ (reference sequence).

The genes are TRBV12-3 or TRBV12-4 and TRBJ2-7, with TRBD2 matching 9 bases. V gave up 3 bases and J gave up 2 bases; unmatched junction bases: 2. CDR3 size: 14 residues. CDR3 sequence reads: CASSFLAGPYEQYF. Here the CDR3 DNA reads TGTGCCAGCAGTTTCCTAGCGGGGCCCTACGAGCAGTACTTC.

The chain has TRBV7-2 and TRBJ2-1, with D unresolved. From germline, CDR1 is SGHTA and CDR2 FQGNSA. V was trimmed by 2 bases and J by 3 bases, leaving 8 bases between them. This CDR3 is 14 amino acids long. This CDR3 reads CASSLRADYNEQFF. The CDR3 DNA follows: TGTGCCAGCAGCTTACGGGCAGACTACAATGAGCAGTTCTTC.